Following are 18 T cell receptor beta chains from one sample sequenced in a study of blood T cell repertoires in COVID-19. Clones were read by immunoSEQ multiplex PCR, and TCRdb kept only the in-frame ones, dropping some. The data hold some 90,000 clones, with 89% observed a single time. The specimen was peripheral blood. The receptors come from a man between 45 and 60 years old with acute or convalescent COVID-19.

This chain joins TRBV6-4 and TRBJ2-1, with D perhaps TRBD1 (6 bases). Germline assignment: CDR1 MRHNA and CDR2 SNTAGT. The CDR3 has 16 amino acids. Trimming cost V 7 bases and J 2 bases, with 18 bases left between them. The CDR3 DNA sequence: TGTGCCAGCAAGAGTCGCTGGGACAACCCCTACAATGAGCAGTTCTTC. This translates into CASKSRWDNPYNEQFF.

The chain couples TRBV7-9 to TRBJ1-2; D not certain. The ends were cut back, 2 bases at V and 4 bases at J, with 14 bases in the middle. Germline V gene data show CDR1 as SEHNR and CDR2 as FQNEAQ (reference sequence). The CDR3 has 15 amino acids. CDR3 amino acids: CASSLSRGAPYGYTF. The CDR3 nucleotides read TGTGCCAGCAGCTTAAGCCGGGGAGCCCCCTATGGCTACACCTTC.

V usage is TRBV5-8 and J usage is TRBJ2-7; no firm D call. CDR3 length: 12 amino acids. Germline CDR1 SGHTS, CDR2 YDEGEE. Trimming shortened V by 1 base and J by 3 bases, and 5 bases separated the two germline ends. Written as DNA, the CDR3 is TGTGCCAGCAGCTTGTCGGGCTACGAGCAGTACTTC. Protein product: CASSLSGYEQYF.

The chain recombines TRBV18 with TRBJ2-2, with 7 bases that match TRBD1. There are 17 residues in the CDR3. V was pared by 1 base and J by 2 bases, with 7 bases of the junction left unmatched. The germline V gene encodes CDR1 KGHSH and CDR2 LQKENI. The CDR3: CASSPLPGQRNTGELFF. The CDR3 DNA reads as TGTGCCAGCTCACCACTACCGGGACAGAGAAACACCGGGGAGCTGTTTTTT. The full variable domain, its missing parts supplied by reference TRBV18 and TRBJ2-2, is NAGVMQNPRHLVRRRGQEARLRCSPMKGHSHVYWYRQLPEEGLKFMVYLQKENIIDESGMPKERFSAEFPKEGPSILRIQQVVRGDSAAYFCASSPLPGQRNTGELFFGEGSRLTVL.

J is TRBJ1-2 and V is TRBV5-1; TRBD1 matches at 7 bases. The V gene's germline CDR1 is SGHRS and CDR2 YFSETQ. The J segment lost 4 bases and the V segment lost 0 bases, leaving 15 bases of the junction unmatched. The CDR3 contains 18 residues. The CDR3, as DNA: TGCGCCAGCAGCTTGGTCTGGGACAGCGCGCAAGGGGGCTATGGCTACACCTTC. It encodes CASSLVWDSAQGGYGYTF.

This clone occurred once. The J gene is TRBJ1-5, the V gene TRBV19; TRBD1 matches at 11 bases. The germline gives CDR1 LNHDA, CDR2 SQIVND (reference sequence). The CDR3 length is 15 residues. Unmatched junction bases numbered 7, after V lost 5 bases and J lost 7 bases. The CDR3 region has the DNA TGTGCCAGTAGTGAGCGGACAGGGGGCCGACAGCCCCAGCATTTT. Protein sequence: CASSERTGGRQPQHF.

This clone occurred once. CDR3 in amino acids: CASSPAPDRSAEAFF. Written as DNA, the CDR3 is TGTGCCAGCAGCCCCGCCCCGGACAGGAGTGCTGAAGCTTTCTTT. The rearrangement joins TRBV7-8 to TRBJ1-1, with TRBD1 identical over 7 bases. The junction had 12 bases not matched to a gene; V was cut back by 5 bases and J by 6 bases. CDR3 length: 15 residues. The germline V gene encodes CDR1 SGHVS and CDR2 FQNEAQ.

The chain couples TRBV7-2 to TRBJ2-7; no reliable D call. This CDR3 spans 14 amino acids. V was shortened by 1 base and J by 6 bases, with 13 bases between the two germline ends. Germline CDR1 and CDR2: SGHTA and FQGNSA. This chain's CDR3 is CASSLDRPVVEQYF. For the CDR3, the DNA is TGTGCCAGCAGCTTAGATCGTCCAGTCGTCGAGCAGTACTTC.

V gene TRBV7-2 combines with J gene TRBJ1-5, with TRBD1 matching 7 bases. J lost 11 bases, V lost 1 base, and 11 bases had no gene match. This CDR3 has 15 residues. From germline, CDR1 is SGHTA and CDR2 FQGNSA. Here the CDR3 reads CASSLDGRTGVAQHF. Here the CDR3 DNA reads TGTGCCAGCAGCTTAGACGGGCGGACAGGAGTGGCCCAGCATTTT.

This clone showed up just once. The chain links TRBV6-6 to TRBJ1-4; no reliable D call. Trimming took off 10 bases at V and 14 bases at J, with 20 bases between the two ends. The CDR3 runs 12 residues. CDR1 and CDR2 (germline): MNHNY, SVGAGI (reference sequence). For the CDR3, the DNA is TGTGCCACCTCATATCCCGGGGATGGTCTGTTTTTT. Protein sequence: CATSYPGDGLFF.

The chain combines TRBV7-8 with TRBJ2-7, with TRBD1 matching over 7 bases. The CDR3 is made up of 14 amino acids. Germline-derived CDR1 and CDR2 are SGHVS and FQNEAQ. The J segment lost 3 bases and the V segment lost 3 bases, leaving 5 bases of the junction unmatched. The CDR3 region is CASSFQGVGYEQYV. The CDR3 DNA reads as TGTGCCAGCAGCTTCCAGGGGGTAGGCTACGAGCAGTACGTC.

This clone showed up just once. The chain links TRBV18 to TRBJ1-6; D gene unclear. The germline gives CDR1 KGHSH, CDR2 LQKENI. CDR3 length: 14 residues. Trimming pared 3 bases from V and 7 bases from J, leaving 10 bases between. DNA of the CDR3: TGTGCCAGCTCACCTCCTTACAGAAATTCACCCCTCCACTTT. Protein sequence: CASSPPYRNSPLHF.

This sequence joins TRBV12-2 and TRBJ2-1; TRBD2 is the table's D call, not checked against the DNA. TRBV12-2 is shown as a pseudogene. CDR3 length: 19 amino acids. Written as DNA, the CDR3 is TGTGCAAGTCGCTCCGCGTCTATAGCGGGGGGGAGCTCCTACAATGAGCAGTTCTTC. Its protein is CASRSASIAGGSSYNEQFF.

The chain joins TRBV27 to TRBJ2-4, with 13 nucleotides matching TRBD2. CDR1 is MNHEY, CDR2 SMNVEV, per germline (reference sequence). The CDR3 has 16 residues. The junction had 3 bases not matched to a gene; V was cut back by 1 base and J by 6 bases. The CDR3 reads CASSLFTSGGANIQYF. Here the CDR3 DNA reads TGTGCCAGCAGTTTATTTACTAGCGGGGGGGCAAACATTCAGTACTTC.

The chain carries TRBV2 and TRBJ2-2; D possibly corresponds to TRBD2 (6 bases). Germline values: CDR1 SNHLY, CDR2 FYNNEI. The length of the CDR3 is 13 residues. The V end was cut by 6 bases, the J end by 6 bases, with 11 bases between. The CDR3 DNA sequence: TGTGCCAGCAGAGCGCCGGGGGCCGGGGAGCTGTTTTTT. Its protein product is CASRAPGAGELFF.

This chain uses TRBV19 with TRBJ2-1, with 12 bases matching TRBD2. The CDR3 runs 17 residues. CDR1 LNHDA and CDR2 SQIVND come from the germline V gene (reference sequence). The ends lost 3 bases at V and 7 bases at J; junction bases unmatched: 10. In DNA form, the CDR3 reads TGTGCCAGTAGTATGATGGCTAGCGGGGGGGCTCGGAATGAGCAGTTCTTC. This codes for CASSMMASGGARNEQFF.

The V call is TRBV10-3, the J call TRBJ1-6; 9 bases fit TRBD1. Germline V gene lookup returns CDR1 ENHRY and CDR2 SYGVKD. Trimming cost V 3 bases and J 10 bases; bases outside gene matches: 7. The CDR3 covers 15 residues. This CDR3 is CAISDQQGAASPLHF. The CDR3 bases are TGTGCCATCAGTGACCAACAGGGGGCTGCCTCACCCCTCCACTTT.

This clone was observed once. The chain couples TRBV10-3 to TRBJ2-3; TRBD1 aligns across 7 bases. Trimming cost V 5 bases and J 4 bases; bases outside gene matches: 3. Germline lookup yields CDR1 ENHRY and CDR2 SYGVKD. CDR3 length: 13 residues. Written as DNA, the CDR3 is TGTGCCATCAGTCGACAGGGACCAGATACGCAGTATTTT. Amino acid sequence: CAISRQGPDTQYF.